These T cell receptor beta chains were read from a single sample in a study of identical twins. TCRdb processed the 5' RACE reads anew with MiXCR; each CDR3 protein has one entry. The data contain hundreds of thousands of distinct CDR3 sequences, 18% of them singletons. In addition, the sample was reused for a study of T cells expressing NK-cell markers.

Sequencing was done on a sample of PBMCs. Receptors were obtained from a woman younger than 35 in good health. Each CDR3 is given with its conserved first and last residue. Fields, in order: D gene, clone size, V gene, J gene, CDR3 DNA, CDR3 protein. The D gene is left open where the match is weak. Size is stated for part of the rows, as once, few or many counts, or as a class when the clone is expanded.

TRBD2	NA	TRBV18	TRBJ2-4	TGTGCCAGCTCAGGACTAGCGGGTCCCAAAAACATTCAGTACTTC	CASSGLAGPKNIQYF
TRBD2	few	TRBV4-2	TRBJ2-3	TGTGCCAGCAGCCACCCCGGGACTAGCGGGGGGGTGGTAGATACGCAGTATTTT	CASSHPGTSGGVVDTQYF
TRBD1	NA	TRBV6-5	TRBJ2-7	TGTGCCACCCGGGACAGGGGGACCGAGCAGTACTTC	CATRDRGTEQYF
TRBD2	few	TRBV12-3/TRBV12-4	TRBJ2-1	TGTGCCAGCAGAGACCAAGGACTAGCGGGAGAGGCCAATGAGCAGTTCTTC	CASRDQGLAGEANEQFF
TRBD2	many	TRBV5-1	TRBJ2-1	TGTGCCAGCAGCTTAGCGGGGGATAATGAGCAGTTCTTC	CASSLAGDNEQFF
NA	NA	TRBV7-9	TRBJ2-1	TGTGCCAGCAGGCCGACAGTTTGGAATGAGCAGTTCTTC	CASRPTVWNEQFF
NA	once	TRBV10-3	TRBJ2-2	TGTGCCATCTCAGGGGACACCGGGGAGCTGTTTTTT	CAISGDTGELFF
NA	NA	TRBV20-1	TRBJ2-5	TGCAGTGCTAGACTCCTACCCCTGGGGGACCAGTACTTC	CSARLLPLGDQYF
NA	NA	TRBV7-2	TRBJ2-7	TGTGCCAGCAGCTTAAAGGTCGGAAGCCTAATCGAGCAGTACTTC	CASSLKVGSLIEQYF
NA	many	TRBV12-3/TRBV12-4	TRBJ2-1	TGTGCCAGCAGTTTAGGACCCTCCTATGAGCAGTTCTTC	CASSLGPSYEQFF
NA	NA	TRBV29-1	TRBJ2-1	TGCAGCGTTGGGAGGGCGGGCTACAATGAGCAGTTCTTC	CSVGRAGYNEQFF
NA	few	TRBV5-1	TRBJ1-2	TGCGCCAGCAGCGACGGGTCTGACTATGGCTACACCTTC	CASSDGSDYGYTF
NA	few	TRBV5-1	TRBJ1-1	TGCGCCAGCAGGGCCCAAGGATCGAACACTGAAGCTTTCTTT	CASRAQGSNTEAFF
NA	few	TRBV11-3	TRBJ2-2	TGTGCCAGCAGCCTACGCGGGGTACCCGGGGAGCTGTTTTTT	CASSLRGVPGELFF
TRBD1	NA	TRBV20-1	TRBJ1-4	TGCAGTGCCCAGGGACAGGGGGGAGAAAAACTGTTTTTT	CSAQGQGGEKLFF
TRBD2	once	TRBV11-2	TRBJ2-3	TGTGCCAGCAGCCTTCTTTTAGCGGGAGTAGGAACAGATACGCAGTATTTT	CASSLLLAGVGTDTQYF
TRBD2	many	TRBV4-3	TRBJ2-2	TGCGCCAGCAGCCAAGACGCCACTAGCGGGTACACCGGGGAGCTGTTTTTT	CASSQDATSGYTGELFF
TRBD2	NA	TRBV5-1	TRBJ2-1	TGCGCCAGCAGCCCCCCTTTAGCGGGAGGGGCAAATGAGCAGTTCTTC	CASSPPLAGGANEQFF
TRBD2	many	TRBV20-1	TRBJ2-1	TGCAGTGCTAGCTACGGCGGGGGGGCTAACAATGAGCAGTTCTTC	CSASYGGGANNEQFF
NA	NA	TRBV5-1	TRBJ2-2	TGCGCCAGCAGCTTGGGCTTCGGGGGAAGGGGCACCGGGGAGCTGTTTTTT	CASSLGFGGRGTGELFF
TRBD2	NA	TRBV5-5	TRBJ2-1	TGTGCCAGCAGCTTGGATCCGGGGGGGGCCATGGATGAGCAGTTCTTC	CASSLDPGGAMDEQFF
NA	NA	TRBV7-9	TRBJ2-1	TGTGCCAGCAGCTTAATGAAGATGACGGATGAGCAGTTCTTC	CASSLMKMTDEQFF
TRBD2	NA	TRBV6-1	TRBJ2-5	TGTGCCAGCAGGATAGCGGGAGCCCGTGAGACCCAGTACTTC	CASRIAGARETQYF
TRBD2	NA	TRBV20-1	TRBJ2-5	TGCAGTGCTAGTACTAGCGGGGGATGGTACCAAGAGACCCAGTACTTC	CSASTSGGWYQETQYF
TRBD1	NA	TRBV12-3/TRBV12-4	TRBJ2-7	TGTGCCAGCAGTGGTGGACAGGGGTTATTCGAGCAGTACTTC	CASSGGQGLFEQYF
NA	many	TRBV12-3/TRBV12-4	TRBJ1-2	TGTGCCAGCAGTTTGTCGGGGACTAACTATGGCTACACCTTC	CASSLSGTNYGYTF
TRBD2	NA	TRBV20-1	TRBJ2-5	TGCAGTGCTAGAGTGGGACTAGCGGTCCAAGAGACCCAGTACTTC	CSARVGLAVQETQYF